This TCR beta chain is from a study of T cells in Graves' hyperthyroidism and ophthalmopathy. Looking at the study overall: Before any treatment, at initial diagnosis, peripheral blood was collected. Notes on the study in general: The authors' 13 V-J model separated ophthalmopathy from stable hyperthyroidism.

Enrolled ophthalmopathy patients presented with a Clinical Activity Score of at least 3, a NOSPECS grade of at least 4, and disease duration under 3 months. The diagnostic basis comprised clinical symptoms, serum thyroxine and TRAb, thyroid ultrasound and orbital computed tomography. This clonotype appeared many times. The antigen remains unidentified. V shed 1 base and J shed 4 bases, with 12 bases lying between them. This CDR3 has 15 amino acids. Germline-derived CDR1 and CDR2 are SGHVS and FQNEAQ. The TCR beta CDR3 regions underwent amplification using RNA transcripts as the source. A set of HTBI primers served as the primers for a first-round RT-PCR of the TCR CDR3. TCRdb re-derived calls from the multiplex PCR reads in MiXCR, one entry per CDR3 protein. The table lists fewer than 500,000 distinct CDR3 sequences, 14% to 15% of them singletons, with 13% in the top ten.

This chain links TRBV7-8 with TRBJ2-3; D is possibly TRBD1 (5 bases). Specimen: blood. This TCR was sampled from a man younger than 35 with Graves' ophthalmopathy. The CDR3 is CASSLGGRISDTQYF. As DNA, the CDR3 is TGTGCCAGCAGCTTAGGGGGCAGGATCTCAGATACGCAGTATTTT.